The rows below give T cell receptor beta chains drawn from one sample of a study of cytomegalovirus exposure and HLA in healthy donors. Here immunoSEQ multiplex PCR was the method, and the copy in TCRdb shows in-frame clones only, minus some. The sample shows fewer than 300,000 clones, over 75% of them seen only once. The specimen was PBMCs. The receptors were gathered from a young woman in good health and CMV-seronegative. Each CDR3 is given with its conserved first and last residue. Each record gives: clone size, J gene, D gene, V gene, CDR3 protein, CDR3 DNA. A D gene is named only where the DNA matches it firmly. Where a row states a size, it is once, few, many or the class of an expanded clone; other rows omit it.

clone size: -
J gene: TRBJ2-7
D gene: TRBD1
V gene: TRBV5-6
CDR3 protein: CASSLETGTGSYEQYF
CDR3 DNA: TGTGCCAGCAGCTTGGAAACCGGGACAGGGAGCTACGAGCAGTACTTC

clone size: -
J gene: TRBJ1-2
D gene: -
V gene: TRBV5-1
CDR3 protein: CASSEIPRGNYGYTF
CDR3 DNA: TGCGCCAGCAGCGAAATCCCCCGGGGAAACTATGGCTACACCTTC

clone size: once
J gene: TRBJ2-3
D gene: TRBD2
V gene: TRBV2
CDR3 protein: CASKRDGDGDTQYF
CDR3 DNA: TGTGCCAGCAAGCGGGACGGAGATGGAGATACGCAGTATTTT

clone size: -
J gene: TRBJ2-2
D gene: -
V gene: TRBV30
CDR3 protein: CAWGGWSYTGELFF
CDR3 DNA: TGTGCCTGGGGCGGGTGGAGCTACACCGGGGAGCTGTTTTTT

clone size: -
J gene: TRBJ2-3
D gene: -
V gene: TRBV27
CDR3 protein: CASTQVTGGTDTQYF
CDR3 DNA: TGTGCCAGCACCCAAGTTACGGGGGGCACAGATACGCAGTATTTT

clone size: -
J gene: TRBJ1-5
D gene: -
V gene: TRBV30
CDR3 protein: CAWSVLGGKGRGPQHF
CDR3 DNA: TGTGCCTGGAGTGTACTCGGAGGGAAGGGTAGGGGGCCCCAGCATTTT

clone size: -
J gene: TRBJ1-1
D gene: -
V gene: TRBV9
CDR3 protein: CASSGRTESLNTEAFF
CDR3 DNA: TGTGCCAGCAGCGGGAGGACAGAAAGTTTGAACACTGAAGCTTTCTTT

clone size: -
J gene: TRBJ1-1
D gene: TRBD1
V gene: TRBV27
CDR3 protein: CASSSPGQGRGTEAFF
CDR3 DNA: TGTGCCAGCAGTTCCCCTGGACAGGGGAGAGGGACTGAAGCTTTCTTT

clone size: -
J gene: TRBJ2-7
D gene: TRBD1
V gene: TRBV7-2
CDR3 protein: CASSSEGGFLYEQYF
CDR3 DNA: TGTGCCAGCAGCTCTGAAGGGGGCTTCCTCTACGAGCAGTACTTC

clone size: -
J gene: TRBJ2-1
D gene: TRBD2
V gene: TRBV5-1
CDR3 protein: CASSLTSGLSYNEQFF
CDR3 DNA: TGCGCCAGCAGCTTGACTAGCGGGTTGTCCTACAATGAGCAGTTCTTC

clone size: -
J gene: TRBJ2-1
D gene: TRBD2
V gene: TRBV2
CDR3 protein: CASSILAGLEQFF
CDR3 DNA: TGTGCCAGCAGTATCCTAGCGGGCCTAGAGCAGTTCTTC

clone size: -
J gene: TRBJ2-5
D gene: -
V gene: TRBV6-6
CDR3 protein: CASSSRPGRETQYF
CDR3 DNA: TGTGCCAGCAGTAGCCGACCTGGGAGGGAGACCCAGTACTTC

clone size: -
J gene: TRBJ2-5
D gene: TRBD2
V gene: TRBV2
CDR3 protein: CASITRGLAVGAETQYF
CDR3 DNA: TGTGCCAGCATTACAAGGGGACTAGCGGTCGGGGCGGAGACCCAGTACTTC

clone size: -
J gene: TRBJ1-1
D gene: TRBD1
V gene: TRBV7-2
CDR3 protein: CASSETGWTEAFF
CDR3 DNA: TGTGCCAGCAGCGAGACAGGGTGGACTGAAGCTTTCTTT

clone size: -
J gene: TRBJ2-7
D gene: TRBD2
V gene: TRBV28
CDR3 protein: CASSPGGGIDYEQYF
CDR3 DNA: TGTGCCAGCAGTCCTGGGGGAGGGATTGACTACGAGCAGTACTTC

clone size: few
J gene: TRBJ2-1
D gene: TRBD2
V gene: TRBV9
CDR3 protein: CASSATGTTHNEQFF
CDR3 DNA: TGTGCCAGCAGCGCCACCGGGACTACACACAATGAGCAGTTCTTC

clone size: -
J gene: TRBJ2-3
D gene: TRBD2
V gene: TRBV13
CDR3 protein: CASSLEGLGADTQYF
CDR3 DNA: TGTGCCAGCAGTTTAGAGGGACTAGGAGCAGATACGCAGTATTTT

clone size: -
J gene: TRBJ1-1
D gene: -
V gene: TRBV28
CDR3 protein: CASRDRPGRPREAFF
CDR3 DNA: TGTGCCAGCAGAGACCGACCAGGGCGGCCAAGGGAAGCTTTCTTT

clone size: -
J gene: TRBJ2-1
D gene: TRBD1
V gene: TRBV5-4
CDR3 protein: CASKTGTGDLANNEQFF
CDR3 DNA: TGTGCCAGTAAGACCGGGACAGGCGACCTAGCAAACAATGAGCAGTTCTTC

clone size: -
J gene: TRBJ2-3
D gene: TRBD2
V gene: TRBV10-2
CDR3 protein: CASKREADTQYF
CDR3 DNA: TGCGCCAGCAAGCGGGAGGCAGATACGCAGTATTTT

clone size: once
J gene: TRBJ2-5
D gene: TRBD2
V gene: TRBV2
CDR3 protein: CASGGRGETQYF
CDR3 DNA: TGTGCCAGCGGCGGGAGAGGGGAGACCCAGTACTTC

clone size: -
J gene: TRBJ1-1
D gene: -
V gene: TRBV5-4
CDR3 protein: CASSLGGQGEAFF
CDR3 DNA: TGTGCCAGCAGCTTGGGCGGGCAGGGGGAAGCTTTCTTT

clone size: -
J gene: TRBJ2-2
D gene: TRBD2
V gene: TRBV6-5
CDR3 protein: CASSWGGFNTGELFF
CDR3 DNA: TGTGCCAGCAGTTGGGGGGGATTCAACACCGGGGAGCTGTTTTTT

clone size: once
J gene: TRBJ2-1
D gene: -
V gene: TRBV20-1
CDR3 protein: CSARPRYEQFF
CDR3 DNA: TGCAGTGCCCGCCCCCGGTATGAGCAGTTCTTC

clone size: -
J gene: TRBJ2-7
D gene: -
V gene: TRBV2
CDR3 protein: CATRSYEQYF
CDR3 DNA: TGTGCCACTCGCTCCTACGAGCAGTACTTC

clone size: -
J gene: TRBJ2-1
D gene: TRBD2
V gene: TRBV4-1
CDR3 protein: CASSHPGLGPEQFF
CDR3 DNA: TGCGCCAGCAGCCATCCCGGACTAGGGCCTGAGCAGTTCTTC

clone size: once
J gene: TRBJ2-5
D gene: TRBD2
V gene: TRBV5-1
CDR3 protein: CASGIGLAGGKRETQYF
CDR3 DNA: TGCGCCAGCGGGATCGGACTAGCGGGAGGAAAACGAGAGACCCAGTACTTC

clone size: -
J gene: TRBJ2-1
D gene: -
V gene: TRBV7-9
CDR3 protein: CASSSDPRQSRFF
CDR3 DNA: TGTGCCAGCAGCTCCGACCCCCGACAGTCACGGTTCTTC

clone size: -
J gene: TRBJ1-5
D gene: -
V gene: TRBV30
CDR3 protein: CAWSVAGVNQPQHF
CDR3 DNA: TGTGCCTGGAGTGTAGCAGGGGTCAATCAGCCCCAGCATTTT

clone size: many
J gene: TRBJ1-5
D gene: -
V gene: TRBV28
CDR3 protein: CASEPRLNQPQHF
CDR3 DNA: TGTGCCAGCGAGCCTCGACTTAATCAGCCCCAGCATTTT

clone size: -
J gene: TRBJ2-5
D gene: TRBD2
V gene: TRBV5-1
CDR3 protein: CASSLAPLAGAEIQYF
CDR3 DNA: TGCGCCAGCAGCTTGGCTCCACTGGCGGGAGCAGAGATCCAGTACTTC

clone size: -
J gene: TRBJ2-7
D gene: TRBD2
V gene: TRBV9
CDR3 protein: CASSVRILAGLSEQYF
CDR3 DNA: TGTGCCAGCAGCGTTAGAATACTAGCGGGGCTGAGTGAGCAGTACTTC

clone size: -
J gene: TRBJ1-6
D gene: TRBD1
V gene: TRBV27
CDR3 protein: CASSPGQSNSPLHF
CDR3 DNA: TGTGCCAGCAGCCCGGGACAGTCTAATTCACCCCTCCACTTT

clone size: -
J gene: TRBJ1-2
D gene: TRBD1
V gene: TRBV19
CDR3 protein: CASSIDPQTASGQGRGYTF
CDR3 DNA: TGTGCCAGTAGTATAGACCCACAAACCGCCTCGGGACAGGGGAGAGGCTACACCTTC

clone size: -
J gene: TRBJ1-6
D gene: -
V gene: TRBV7-3
CDR3 protein: CASSLSGNSPLHF
CDR3 DNA: TGTGCCAGCAGCTTGTCCGGGAATTCACCCCTCCACTTT

clone size: -
J gene: TRBJ2-7
D gene: TRBD1
V gene: TRBV5-8
CDR3 protein: CASNPGSAPRGEQYF
CDR3 DNA: TGTGCCAGCAACCCGGGGAGCGCCCCCAGGGGGGAGCAGTACTTC

clone size: -
J gene: TRBJ1-2
D gene: -
V gene: TRBV29-1
CDR3 protein: CSLRTVYGYTF
CDR3 DNA: TGCAGCCTCCGGACAGTCTATGGCTACACCTTC

clone size: -
J gene: TRBJ1-1
D gene: -
V gene: TRBV25-1
CDR3 protein: CASSEWGGGAQGGEAFF
CDR3 DNA: TGTGCCAGCAGTGAATGGGGAGGGGGGGCGCAGGGTGGTGAAGCTTTCTTT

clone size: -
J gene: TRBJ1-3
D gene: -
V gene: TRBV28
CDR3 protein: CASSSLGSLGGNTIYF
CDR3 DNA: TGTGCCAGCAGTTCCCTCGGCTCCCTCGGGGGAAACACCATATATTTT

clone size: -
J gene: TRBJ2-5
D gene: -
V gene: TRBV19
CDR3 protein: CASGAPPTQYF
CDR3 DNA: TGTGCCAGTGGGGCACCCCCGACCCAGTACTTC

clone size: -
J gene: TRBJ2-7
D gene: TRBD1
V gene: TRBV2
CDR3 protein: CASSVDRGIREQYF
CDR3 DNA: TGTGCCAGCAGTGTCGACAGGGGTATACGGGAGCAGTACTTC

clone size: -
J gene: TRBJ1-2
D gene: -
V gene: TRBV4-3
CDR3 protein: CASSQDDSFGYGYTF
CDR3 DNA: TGCGCCAGCAGCCAAGATGACTCATTTGGGTATGGCTACACCTTC

clone size: -
J gene: TRBJ2-7
D gene: -
V gene: TRBV11-2
CDR3 protein: CASGHLGGRAYEQYF
CDR3 DNA: TGTGCCAGCGGACACCTTGGGGGCAGGGCCTACGAGCAGTACTTC

clone size: -
J gene: TRBJ2-1
D gene: TRBD2
V gene: TRBV15
CDR3 protein: CATKTLAGIDFNEQFF
CDR3 DNA: TGTGCCACCAAAACCTTAGCGGGAATAGACTTCAATGAGCAGTTCTTC

clone size: -
J gene: TRBJ2-7
D gene: TRBD1
V gene: TRBV19
CDR3 protein: CASSINRGNEQYF
CDR3 DNA: TGTGCCAGTAGTATAAACAGGGGTAACGAGCAGTACTTC

clone size: -
J gene: TRBJ2-1
D gene: TRBD2
V gene: TRBV6-5
CDR3 protein: CASKVRTSGPNEQFF
CDR3 DNA: TGTGCCAGCAAGGTTCGGACTAGCGGGCCCAATGAGCAGTTCTTC

clone size: -
J gene: TRBJ2-7
D gene: -
V gene: TRBV2
CDR3 protein: CASSGQFEQYF
CDR3 DNA: TGTGCCAGCAGTGGACAGTTCGAGCAGTACTTC

clone size: -
J gene: TRBJ1-4
D gene: TRBD1
V gene: TRBV5-6
CDR3 protein: CASSPTGVEKLFF
CDR3 DNA: TGTGCCAGCAGCCCGACAGGGGTTGAAAAACTGTTTTTT

clone size: -
J gene: TRBJ2-1
D gene: TRBD2
V gene: TRBV7-8
CDR3 protein: CASSLGILAGGNEQFF
CDR3 DNA: TGTGCCAGCAGCTTGGGCATTCTAGCGGGAGGCAATGAGCAGTTCTTC

clone size: -
J gene: TRBJ2-3
D gene: -
V gene: TRBV18
CDR3 protein: CASSTSGDTQYF
CDR3 DNA: TGTGCCAGCTCAACGAGTGGAGATACGCAGTATTTT

clone size: -
J gene: TRBJ1-1
D gene: TRBD1
V gene: TRBV15
CDR3 protein: CATGTDPTEAFF
CDR3 DNA: TGTGCCACCGGGACAGATCCCACTGAAGCTTTCTTT

clone size: -
J gene: TRBJ2-1
D gene: -
V gene: TRBV2
CDR3 protein: CASSTRPRGGEQFF
CDR3 DNA: TGTGCCAGCAGTACCCGACCCCGTGGAGGTGAGCAGTTCTTC

clone size: -
J gene: TRBJ1-1
D gene: -
V gene: TRBV19
CDR3 protein: CASSYRVTEAFF
CDR3 DNA: TGTGCCAGTAGTTACAGGGTCACTGAAGCTTTCTTT

clone size: -
J gene: TRBJ2-2
D gene: -
V gene: TRBV6-5
CDR3 protein: CASSYSSGPNTGELFF
CDR3 DNA: TGTGCCAGCAGTTACTCAAGCGGGCCGAACACCGGGGAGCTGTTTTTT